This T cell receptor (beta chain) was retrieved from a study of cytomegalovirus exposure and HLA in healthy donors. The study, taken as a whole, reports: Roughly uniform depth of sequencing across donors was assumed in presence/absence analyses. TCR beta chains associated with HLA were, in a later analysis, more clonally expanded than equally common others.

13 Jbeta primers and 60 Vbeta primers were used for the PCR. Authors' processing steps: The count from a later analysis was some 83 million unique TCR beta chains, some 9.9 million of them shared. Generated by immunoSEQ multiplex PCR, the TCRdb table keeps only in-frame clones and is missing some. V and J calls and clone size are given by that table; D and trimming were obtained from the DNA. The sample shows tens of thousands of clones, about two thirds of them seen only once. A word on this clone: The antigen remains undetermined.

Trimming pared 3 bases from V and 11 bases from J, leaving 9 bases between. CDR1 and CDR2 (germline): SGHRS, YFSETQ. This CDR3 contains 11 residues. Specimen: PBMCs. This TCR derives from a woman aged 45-65 years in good health and CMV-seropositive. This rearrangement joins TRBV5-1 to TRBJ2-1; D may be TRBD2 (6 bases). CDR3 in DNA: TGCGCCAGCAGCTCCGGGACTCAGCAGTTCTTC. It is translated as CASSSGTQQFF.